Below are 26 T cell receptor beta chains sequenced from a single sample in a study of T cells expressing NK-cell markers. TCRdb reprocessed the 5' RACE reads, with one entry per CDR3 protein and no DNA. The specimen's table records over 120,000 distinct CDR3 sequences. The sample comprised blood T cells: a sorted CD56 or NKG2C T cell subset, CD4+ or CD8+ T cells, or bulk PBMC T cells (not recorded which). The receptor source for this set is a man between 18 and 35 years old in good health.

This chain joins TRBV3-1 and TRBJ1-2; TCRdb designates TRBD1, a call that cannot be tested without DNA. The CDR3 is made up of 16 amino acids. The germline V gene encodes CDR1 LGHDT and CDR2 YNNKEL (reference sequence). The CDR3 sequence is CASSQVPRAGFYGYTF.

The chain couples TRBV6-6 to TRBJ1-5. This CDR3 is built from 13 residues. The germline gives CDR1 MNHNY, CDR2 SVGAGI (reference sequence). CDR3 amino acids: CASSLETRQPQHF.

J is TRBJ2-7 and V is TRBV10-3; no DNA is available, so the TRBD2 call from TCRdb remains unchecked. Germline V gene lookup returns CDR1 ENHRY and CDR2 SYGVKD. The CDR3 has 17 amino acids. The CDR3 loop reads CAISEYNQREASYEQYF.

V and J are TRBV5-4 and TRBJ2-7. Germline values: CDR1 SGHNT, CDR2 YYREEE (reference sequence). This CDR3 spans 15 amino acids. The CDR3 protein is CASSLGVPGHYEQYF.

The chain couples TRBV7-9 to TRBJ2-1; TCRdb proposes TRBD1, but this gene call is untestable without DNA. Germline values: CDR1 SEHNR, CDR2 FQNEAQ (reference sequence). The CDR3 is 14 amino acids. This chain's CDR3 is CASGKQAIYNEQFF.

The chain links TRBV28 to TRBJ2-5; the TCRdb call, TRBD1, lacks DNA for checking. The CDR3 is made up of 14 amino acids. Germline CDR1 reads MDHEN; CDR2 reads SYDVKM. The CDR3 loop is CASKGWGGTETQYF.

This chain's CDR3 is CASSLLRTEETQYF. The J gene is TRBJ2-5, the V gene TRBV12-3 or TRBV12-4; TCRdb designates TRBD1, a call that cannot be tested without DNA. The CDR3 is 14 amino acids.

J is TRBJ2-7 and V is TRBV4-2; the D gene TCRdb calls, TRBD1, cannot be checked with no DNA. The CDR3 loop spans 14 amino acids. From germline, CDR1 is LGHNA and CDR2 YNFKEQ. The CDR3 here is CASSPGTGTYEQYF.

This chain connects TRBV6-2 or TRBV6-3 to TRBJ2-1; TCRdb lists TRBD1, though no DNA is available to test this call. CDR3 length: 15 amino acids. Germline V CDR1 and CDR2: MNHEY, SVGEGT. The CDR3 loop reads CASNPGTGGYNEQFF.

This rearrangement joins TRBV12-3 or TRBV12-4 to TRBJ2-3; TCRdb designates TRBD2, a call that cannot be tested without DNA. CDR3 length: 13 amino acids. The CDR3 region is CASARALPDTQYF.

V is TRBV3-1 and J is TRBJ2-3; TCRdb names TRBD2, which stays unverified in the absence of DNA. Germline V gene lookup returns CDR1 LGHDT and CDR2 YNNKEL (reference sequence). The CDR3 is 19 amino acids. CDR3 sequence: CASSQLRHGLAGGTDTQYF.

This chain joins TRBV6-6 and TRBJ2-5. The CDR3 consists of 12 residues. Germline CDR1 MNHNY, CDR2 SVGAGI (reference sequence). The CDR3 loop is CASSYPEETQYF.

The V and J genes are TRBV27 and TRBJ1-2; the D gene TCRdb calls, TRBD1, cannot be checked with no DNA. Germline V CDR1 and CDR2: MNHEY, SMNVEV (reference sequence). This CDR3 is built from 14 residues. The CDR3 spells CASSYQPGFYGYTF.

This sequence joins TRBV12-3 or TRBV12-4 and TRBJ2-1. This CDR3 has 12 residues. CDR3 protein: CASSFPSNEQFF.

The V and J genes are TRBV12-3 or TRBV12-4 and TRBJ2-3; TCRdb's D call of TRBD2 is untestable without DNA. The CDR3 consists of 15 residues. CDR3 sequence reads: CASNPETSGTDTQYF.

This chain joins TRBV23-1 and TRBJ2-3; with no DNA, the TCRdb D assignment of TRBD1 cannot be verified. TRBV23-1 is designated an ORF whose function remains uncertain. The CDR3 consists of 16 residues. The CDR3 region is CAGITGTLTSTDTQYF.

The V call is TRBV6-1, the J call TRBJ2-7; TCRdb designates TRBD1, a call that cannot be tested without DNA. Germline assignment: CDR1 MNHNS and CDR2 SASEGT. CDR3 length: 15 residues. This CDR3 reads CASTPSRAGAYEQYF.

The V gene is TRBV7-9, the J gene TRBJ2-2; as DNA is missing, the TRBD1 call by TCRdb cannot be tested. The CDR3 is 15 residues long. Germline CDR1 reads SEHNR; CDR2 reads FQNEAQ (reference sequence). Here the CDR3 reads CASSSPRLKPGELFF.

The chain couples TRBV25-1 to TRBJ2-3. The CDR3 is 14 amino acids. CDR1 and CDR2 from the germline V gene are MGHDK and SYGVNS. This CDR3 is CASSEYASTDTQYF.

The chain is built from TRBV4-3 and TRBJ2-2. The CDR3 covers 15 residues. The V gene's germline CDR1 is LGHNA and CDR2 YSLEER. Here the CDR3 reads CASSQGTSETGELFF.

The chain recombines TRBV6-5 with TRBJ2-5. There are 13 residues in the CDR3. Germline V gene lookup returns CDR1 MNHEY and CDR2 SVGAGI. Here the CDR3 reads CASSYVRSETQYF.

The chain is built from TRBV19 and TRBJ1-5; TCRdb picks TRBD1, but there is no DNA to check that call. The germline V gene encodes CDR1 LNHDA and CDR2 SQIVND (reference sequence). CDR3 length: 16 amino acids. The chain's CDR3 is CASSTGTGVSNQPQHF.

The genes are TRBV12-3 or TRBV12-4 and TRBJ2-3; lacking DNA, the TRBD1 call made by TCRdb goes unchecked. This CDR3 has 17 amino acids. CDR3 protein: CASSSTSDGTSTDTQYF.

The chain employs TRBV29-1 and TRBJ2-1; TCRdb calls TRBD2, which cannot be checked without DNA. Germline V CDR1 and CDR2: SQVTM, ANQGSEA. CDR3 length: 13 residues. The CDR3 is CSAIEGLEGEQFF.

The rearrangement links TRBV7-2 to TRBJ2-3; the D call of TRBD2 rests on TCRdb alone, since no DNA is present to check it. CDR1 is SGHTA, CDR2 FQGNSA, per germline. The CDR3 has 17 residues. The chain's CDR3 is CASSLAWSSTYTDTQYF.

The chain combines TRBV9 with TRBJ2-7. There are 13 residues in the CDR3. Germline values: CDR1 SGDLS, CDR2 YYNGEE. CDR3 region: CASSAGKDYEQYF.